This T cell receptor (beta chain) was profiled in a study of CD8+CD57+ T cells in acquired aplastic anemia. Study details: The sorted CD4+ and CD8+ cells yielded an average around 3 ug of DNA. Healthy donors gave roughly 9.9 million reads on average for CD4+ cells.

Study-level results: The study identified twenty-nine CD8+ CDR3 sequences shared by patients and controls.

In regard to this clonotype: What it binds is not known.

This CDR3 comprises 14 residues. V lost 4 bases and J 4 bases, leaving 13 bases between the germline ends. Looked up from germline, CDR1 is ENHRY and CDR2 is SYGVKD. Genomic DNA, serving as template, underwent TCR beta VDJ and CDR3 profiling. Each CDR3 protein gets one entry after TCRdb re-called the reads with MiXCR. The data hold 180,000 or so distinct CDR3 sequences, with 46% observed a single time. Sequencing was carried out using sorted CD4+, CD8+, or CD8+CD57+ T cells (not recorded which) from PBMCs. The genes are TRBV10-3 and TRBJ1-1, with a tentative D call TRBD1 (6 bases). This receptor was identified in a human donor in good health. The CDR3 here is CAISASTGTTEAFF. The CDR3 DNA reads TGTGCCATCAGTGCAAGTACAGGGACCACTGAAGCTTTCTTT.